The following is a TCR beta chain sequence with its context. This sample is part of a study of T cells after somatic rescue of genetic block. The germline V gene has CDR1 SGHTA and CDR2 FQGNSA. With 5 bases removed from V and 4 bases from J, the gap between germline ends came to 9 bases. This CDR3 has 12 amino acids. Measured with immunoSEQ multiplex PCR; TCRdb has only the in-frame clones, and not every one. Of 65,000 to 70,000 clones in the sample, approximately 90% were seen once. This chain uses TRBV7-2 with TRBJ2-7; D ambiguous. This sequence was found in a middle-aged man. The sample taken for sequencing was peripheral blood mononuclear cells (PBMCs). The DNA of the CDR3 is TGTGCCAGCAGCCCCAACGGGTACGAGCAGTACTTC. Its translation: CASSPNGYEQYF.